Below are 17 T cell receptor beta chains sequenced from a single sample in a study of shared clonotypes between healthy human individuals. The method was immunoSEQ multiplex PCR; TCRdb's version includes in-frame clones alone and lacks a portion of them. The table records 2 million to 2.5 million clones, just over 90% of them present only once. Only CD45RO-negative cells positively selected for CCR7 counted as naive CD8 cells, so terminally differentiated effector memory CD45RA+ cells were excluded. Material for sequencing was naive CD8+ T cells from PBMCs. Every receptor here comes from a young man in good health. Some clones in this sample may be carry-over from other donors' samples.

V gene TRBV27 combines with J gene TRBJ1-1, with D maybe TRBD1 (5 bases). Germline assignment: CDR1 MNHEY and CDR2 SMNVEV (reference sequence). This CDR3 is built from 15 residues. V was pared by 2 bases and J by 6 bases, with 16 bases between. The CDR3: CASSLGPGQGPEAFF. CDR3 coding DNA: TGTGCCAGCAGTTTAGGTCCGGGGCAGGGACCTGAAGCTTTCTTT.

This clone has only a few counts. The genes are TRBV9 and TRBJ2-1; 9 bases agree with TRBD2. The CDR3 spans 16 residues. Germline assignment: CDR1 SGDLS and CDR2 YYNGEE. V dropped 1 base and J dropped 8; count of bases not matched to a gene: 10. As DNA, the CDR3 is TGTGCCAGCAGCGTAAAGATGGGGACTAGCAGGTATGAGCAGTTCTTC. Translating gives CASSVKMGTSRYEQFF.

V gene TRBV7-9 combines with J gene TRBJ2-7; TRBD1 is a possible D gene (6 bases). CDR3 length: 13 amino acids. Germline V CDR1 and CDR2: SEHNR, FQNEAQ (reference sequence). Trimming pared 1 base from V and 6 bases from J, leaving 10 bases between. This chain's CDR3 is CASSLGTVFEQYF. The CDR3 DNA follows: TGTGCCAGCAGCTTAGGGACAGTCTTCGAGCAGTACTTC.

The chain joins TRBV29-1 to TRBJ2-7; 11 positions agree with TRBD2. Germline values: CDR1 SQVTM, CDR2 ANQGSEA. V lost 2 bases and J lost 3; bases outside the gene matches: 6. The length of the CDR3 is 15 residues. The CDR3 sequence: CSVESLLAGDYEQYF. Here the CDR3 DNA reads TGCAGCGTTGAATCCCTACTAGCGGGAGACTACGAGCAGTACTTC.

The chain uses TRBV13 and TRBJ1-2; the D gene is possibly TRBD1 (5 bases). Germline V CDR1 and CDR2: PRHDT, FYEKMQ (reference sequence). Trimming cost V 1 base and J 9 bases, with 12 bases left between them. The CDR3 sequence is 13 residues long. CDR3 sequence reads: CASSLDGTNRYTF. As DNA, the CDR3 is TGTGCCAGCAGCTTAGACGGGACGAACCGCTACACCTTC.

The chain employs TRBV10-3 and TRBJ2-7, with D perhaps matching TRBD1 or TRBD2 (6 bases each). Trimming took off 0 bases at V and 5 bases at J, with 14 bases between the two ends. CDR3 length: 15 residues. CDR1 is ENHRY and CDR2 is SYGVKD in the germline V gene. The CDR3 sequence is CAISESGGSAHEQYF. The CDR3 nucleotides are TGTGCCATCAGTGAGTCGGGGGGCAGTGCACACGAGCAGTACTTC.

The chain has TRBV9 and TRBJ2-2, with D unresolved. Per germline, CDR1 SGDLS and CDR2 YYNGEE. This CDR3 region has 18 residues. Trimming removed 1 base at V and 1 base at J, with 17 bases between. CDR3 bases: TGTGCCAGCAGCGTAATTAGAAGGACCGCGGAGAACACCGGGGAGCTGTTTTTT. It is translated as CASSVIRRTAENTGELFF.

CDR3 coding DNA: TGTGCCAGTAGCTTGACCGGGACAGGGGCCTACGAGCAGTACTTC. Translating gives CASSLTGTGAYEQYF. The rearrangement uses TRBV19 and TRBJ2-7; 10 bases are a match to TRBD1. V was pared by 6 bases and J by 2 bases, with 7 bases of the junction left unmatched. CDR1 is LNHDA and CDR2 is SQIVND in the germline V gene (reference sequence). The CDR3 runs 15 residues.

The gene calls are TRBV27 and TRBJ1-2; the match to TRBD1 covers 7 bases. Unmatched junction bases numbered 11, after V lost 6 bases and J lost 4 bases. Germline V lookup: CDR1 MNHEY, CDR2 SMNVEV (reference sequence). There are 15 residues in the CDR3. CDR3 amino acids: CASRATGPLSYGYTF. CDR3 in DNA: TGTGCCAGCAGGGCGACAGGGCCGCTAAGCTATGGCTACACCTTC.

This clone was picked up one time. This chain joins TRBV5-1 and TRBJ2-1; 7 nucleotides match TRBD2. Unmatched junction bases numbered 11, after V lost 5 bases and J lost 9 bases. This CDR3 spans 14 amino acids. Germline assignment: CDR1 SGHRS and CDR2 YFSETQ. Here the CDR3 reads CASRLTGGITEQFF. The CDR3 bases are TGCGCCAGCAGATTAACGGGGGGAATCACTGAGCAGTTCTTC.

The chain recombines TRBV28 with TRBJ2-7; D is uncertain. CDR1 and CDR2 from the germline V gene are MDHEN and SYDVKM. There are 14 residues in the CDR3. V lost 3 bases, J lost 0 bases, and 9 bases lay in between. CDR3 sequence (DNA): TGTGCCAGCAGTTTCTTTAAAAGCTCCTACGAGCAGTACTTC. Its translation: CASSFFKSSYEQYF.

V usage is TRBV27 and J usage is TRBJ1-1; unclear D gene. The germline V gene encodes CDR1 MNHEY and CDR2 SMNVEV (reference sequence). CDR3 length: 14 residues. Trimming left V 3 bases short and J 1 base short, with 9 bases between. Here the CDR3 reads CASSLVPGNTEAFF. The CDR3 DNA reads TGTGCCAGCAGTTTGGTCCCAGGGAACACTGAAGCTTTCTTT.

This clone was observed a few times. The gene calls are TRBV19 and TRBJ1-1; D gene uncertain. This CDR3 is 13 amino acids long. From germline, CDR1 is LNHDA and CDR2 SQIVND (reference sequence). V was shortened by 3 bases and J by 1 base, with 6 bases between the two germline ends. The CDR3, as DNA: TGTGCCAGTAGTATTTGGCGGAACACTGAAGCTTTCTTT. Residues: CASSIWRNTEAFF.

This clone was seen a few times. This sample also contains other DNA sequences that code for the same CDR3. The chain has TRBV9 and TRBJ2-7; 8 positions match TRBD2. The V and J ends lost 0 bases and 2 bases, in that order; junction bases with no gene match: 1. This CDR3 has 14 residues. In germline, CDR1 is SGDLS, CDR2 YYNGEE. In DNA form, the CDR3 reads TGTGCCAGCAGCGTAGCGGGAGGGACCTACGAGCAGTACTTC. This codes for CASSVAGGTYEQYF.

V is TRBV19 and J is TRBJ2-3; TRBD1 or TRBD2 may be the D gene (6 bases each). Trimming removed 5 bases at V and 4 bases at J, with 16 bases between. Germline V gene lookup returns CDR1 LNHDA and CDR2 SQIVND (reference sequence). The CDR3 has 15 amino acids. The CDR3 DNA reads TGTGCCAGTAGTCTCCGGGAGAGGGGGGCAGATACGCAGTATTTT. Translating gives CASSLRERGADTQYF.

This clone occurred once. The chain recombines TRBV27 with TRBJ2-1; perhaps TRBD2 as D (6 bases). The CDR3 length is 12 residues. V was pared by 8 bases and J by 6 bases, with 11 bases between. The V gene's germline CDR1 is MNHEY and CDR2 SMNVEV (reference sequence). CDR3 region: CASGTLANEQFF. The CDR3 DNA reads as TGTGCCAGCGGGACTTTGGCCAATGAGCAGTTCTTC.

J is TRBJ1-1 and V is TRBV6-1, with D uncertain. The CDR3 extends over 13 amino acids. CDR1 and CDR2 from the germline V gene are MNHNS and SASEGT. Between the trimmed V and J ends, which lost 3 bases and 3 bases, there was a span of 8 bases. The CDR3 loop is CASSDSEHTEAFF. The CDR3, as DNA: TGTGCCAGCAGTGACTCCGAGCACACTGAAGCTTTCTTT.